This TCR beta chain was identified in a study of blood T cell repertoires in COVID-19 (dated by TCRdb to 2018 to 2021). Concerning the study at large: Samples from collaborators originated in the United States, Italy and Spain and spanned both the acute and convalescent phases of COVID-19. The prospective study material was composed of cDNA or gDNA derived from T cells, B-cell-depleted T cells, or PBMCs. Deeply sampled blood TCRbeta repertoires from subjects exposed to, actively infected with, or recovered from COVID-19 were included in the dataset. The repertoires were made available in a free public database intended to serve as a resource for research on the immune response to SARS-CoV-2. Samples came from the ongoing ImmuneRACE study (first 160 participants) plus 1,254 subjects from 6 global collaborators. Sample metadata almost always included a de-identified subject ID, COVID-19 status, age in years and sex. Where available, HLA class I and class II types were obtained from metadata supplied by the sample provider rather than from assay-based typing. The study at large found these results: How much clinical and demographic metadata was included differed by source and by participant, and the metadata was provided uncurated.

TCRbeta CDR3 regions were amplified from genomic DNA using the immunoSEQ Assay, a bias-controlled multiplex PCR. As for the authors' bioinformatics: The number of nucleated cells in each sample was estimated by amplification of reference gene primers within the assay. Sequence reads were collapsed and filtered to measure the absolute abundance of every unique TCRbeta CDR3 rearrangement. Productive Simpson clonality was computed per sample as the square root of Simpson's diversity index over productive rearrangements. Sourced from immuneACCESS, this table was stored by TCRdb with only in-frame sequences that have V and J called. A share of the clones is absent; for the studies checked, an unresolved V gene accounts for under half, and the remainder has no known explanation. The V and J calls and the clone size are those of that table, but D and trimming were determined from the DNA. This sample lists about 260,000 clones; about 91% were detected once. The ten most abundant clones make up around 2.8% of the sample.

Participants in the prospective study were aged about 18 to 89 years, lived in about two dozen United States geographic areas, and enrolled through a virtual design. To assign participants to cohorts, the prospective study relied on clinical history that participants themselves reported in a screening survey and a study questionnaire. Exposed participants were defined as having been in contact with someone with a PCR-confirmed or clinician-diagnosed COVID-19 case within 2 weeks of study entry. Each participant in the prospective study had whole blood, serum and a nasopharyngeal or oropharyngeal swab collected by mobile phlebotomists. Participants in the prospective study had the option to provide additional blood draws and questionnaires over an approximately 2-month period. Before DNA extraction, prospective study blood samples were shipped either frozen or at room temperature. Remarks on this clone: The specificity of this receptor is unknown. Base qualities are not recorded, but no much larger clone differs from it by a single base.

The source is a man aged 40-49 years who had been exposed to COVID-19. The sequenced sample was PBMCs or T cells enriched from blood (not recorded which).

CDR3 loop: CASSLGGLAVYANTGELFF. The sequence in DNA is TGTGCCAGCAGCTTAGGGGGACTAGCGGTTTACGCGAACACCGGGGAGCTGTTTTTT. The chain joins TRBV7-2 to TRBJ2-2, with 11 bases matching TRBD2. Counted from cysteine to phenylalanine, this CDR3 has 19 amino acids. Only the CDR3 region is kept as DNA, spanning 57 bases read in frame from base 1. V is pruned by 1 base and J by 0 bases, leaving 7 bases of the junction without a gene match. The germline V gene supplies CDR1 SGHTA and CDR2 FQGNSA.